Shown below are 20 T cell receptor beta chains from a single sample sequenced in a study of response to subunit inactivated influenza vaccine. TCRdb ran MiXCR on the RT-PCR reads and lists one entry per CDR3 protein. The sample lists 500,000 or so distinct CDR3 sequences, about a tenth occurring once. The specimen was PBMCs from blood, collected roughly 46 days after vaccination. The receptor set was obtained from a man in his forties or fifties who received an inactivated influenza vaccine.

This clonotype was seen at least ten times. The genes are TRBV20-1 and TRBJ2-1; 11 positions match TRBD2. CDR3 size: 16 residues. Germline V CDR1 and CDR2: DFQATT, SNEGSKA (reference sequence). With 5 bases clipped from V and 2 bases from J, the junction kept 8 bases outside the gene matches. The CDR3 loop reads CSALFSGGEAYNEQFF. The DNA for the CDR3 is TGCAGTGCTCTCTTTAGCGGGGGGGAAGCCTACAATGAGCAGTTCTTC.

This clonotype has ten or more counts. The gene calls are TRBV12-3 or TRBV12-4 and TRBJ2-5, with D perhaps matching TRBD2 (6 bases). V dropped 7 bases and J dropped 3 bases, with 12 bases sitting between them. This CDR3 is 13 amino acids long. In DNA form, the CDR3 reads TGTGCCAGCACCCCAGGCGGGAAAGAGACCCAGTACTTC. Translation gives CASTPGGKETQYF.

The chain links TRBV29-1 to TRBJ1-5; D call uncertain. V was clipped by 2 bases and J by 6 bases, with 11 bases between them. This CDR3 has 13 residues. Germline V gene lookup returns CDR1 SQVTM and CDR2 ANQGSEA. The CDR3 loop is CSVESQAGQPQHF. The CDR3 region has the DNA TGCAGCGTTGAATCCCAGGCCGGTCAGCCCCAGCATTTT.

This clonotype was counted only a few times. V is TRBV7-2 and J is TRBJ2-5; no clear D. V was pared by 3 bases and J by 1 base, with 9 bases between. The germline V gene has CDR1 SGHTA and CDR2 FQGNSA. This CDR3 has 14 residues. This CDR3 is CASSFLFGQETQYF. CDR3 DNA sequence: TGTGCCAGCAGCTTCCTGTTTGGCCAAGAGACCCAGTACTTC. The whole variable domain, filled in from reference TRBV7-2 and TRBJ2-5, reads GAGVSQSPSNKVTEKGKDVELRCDPISGHTALYWYRQSLGQGLEFLIYFQGNSAPDKSGLPSDRFSAERTGGSVSTLTIQRTQQEDSAVYLCASSFLFGQETQYFGPGTRLLVL.

This clonotype was detected ten times or more. The chain couples TRBV29-1 to TRBJ2-7; possible D gene TRBD1, 5 bases. Trimming removed 5 bases from V and 5 bases from J, with 13 bases in between. CDR3 size: 12 residues. The germline gives CDR1 SQVTM, CDR2 ANQGSEA. The CDR3 sequence: CSVTSGQNEQYF. The CDR3 coding sequence is TGCAGCGTTACCTCCGGACAAAACGAGCAGTACTTC.

The rearrangement joins TRBV11-1 to TRBJ2-3; the match to TRBD2 covers 12 bases. The CDR3 is made up of 18 amino acids. Per the germline V gene, CDR1 is SGHAT and CDR2 is FQDESV (reference sequence). V lost 2 bases to trimming and J lost 4 bases; unmatched junction nucleotides: 10. The CDR3 nucleotides are TGTGCCAGCAGCTTACTCGGGACTAGCGGGTCAGGCTCAGATACGCAGTATTTT. Translation gives CASSLLGTSGSGSDTQYF. The entire variable domain, with the rest obtained from reference TRBV11-1 and TRBJ2-3, is as follows: EAEVAQSPRYKITEKSQAVAFWCDPISGHATLYWYRQILGQGPELLVQFQDESVVDDSQLPKDRFSAERLKGVDSTLKIQPAELGDSAMYLCASSLLGTSGSGSDTQYFGPGTRLTVL.

This clonotype was seen just once. This chain joins TRBV28 and TRBJ2-3; D remains ambiguous. CDR1 is MDHEN, CDR2 SYDVKM, per germline. The CDR3 consists of 16 residues. V dropped 4 bases and J dropped 3 bases, with 17 bases sitting between them. The CDR3 coding sequence is TGTGCCAGCAGTTCAAATCTTTTGGGTTTTACAGATACGCAGTATTTT. It translates to CASSSNLLGFTDTQYF.

This clonotype was observed a handful of times. The chain combines TRBV12-3 or TRBV12-4 with TRBJ1-4; D gene ambiguous. Trimming pared 5 bases from V and 0 bases from J, leaving 10 bases between. There are 15 residues in the CDR3. CDR3 residues: CASSLRGTTNEKLFF. In nucleotides, the CDR3 is TGTGCCAGCAGTCTCCGGGGAACAACTAATGAAAAACTGTTTTTT.

This clonotype appeared a few times. J is TRBJ2-7 and V is TRBV20-1; D ambiguous. The CDR3 spans 14 residues. The germline CDR1 and CDR2 sequences are DFQATT and SNEGSKA (reference sequence). Trimming took off 1 base at V and 6 bases at J, with 16 bases between the two ends. The CDR3 nucleotides read TGCAGTGCTAGAGTCTTCGGGTTAAGAACCGAGCAGTACTTC. Translation gives CSARVFGLRTEQYF.

The genes are TRBV4-1 and TRBJ2-7; D is undetermined. CDR1 and CDR2 (germline): MGHRA, YSYEKL. Trimming took off 1 base at V and 7 bases at J, with 11 bases between the two ends. The CDR3 is 13 amino acids. This CDR3 is CASSQVGLGEQYF. The CDR3 bases are TGCGCCAGCAGCCAAGTTGGTCTCGGGGAGCAGTACTTC.

This clonotype showed up many times. The rearrangement uses TRBV5-1 and TRBJ2-5, with D possibly TRBD2 on 6 matching bases. Trimming cost V 0 bases and J 1 base, with 7 bases left between them. Per germline, CDR1 SGHRS and CDR2 YFSETQ. The CDR3 length is 14 residues. The CDR3 protein is CASSLGGLQETQYF. CDR3 DNA sequence: TGCGCCAGCAGCTTGGGGGGACTCCAAGAGACCCAGTACTTC.

This clonotype was detected many times. V is TRBV6-1 and J is TRBJ1-2; 7 bases line up with TRBD1. From germline, CDR1 is MNHNS and CDR2 SASEGT. The ends lost 0 bases at V and 4 bases at J; junction bases unmatched: 2. The CDR3 length is 14 residues. The CDR3 coding sequence is TGTGCCAGCAGTGAAGCGGGACAGTCCTATGGCTACACCTTC. It encodes CASSEAGQSYGYTF.

The sample holds a few counts of this clonotype. This chain uses TRBV12-3 or TRBV12-4 with TRBJ1-4, with unresolved D. There are 15 residues in the CDR3. V was cut by 3 bases and J by 8 bases, with 16 bases left in between. In nucleotides, the CDR3 is TGTGCCAGCAGTTTTTCGGCCCTGGCGGTCGAAAAACTGTTTTTT. Amino acid sequence: CASSFSALAVEKLFF.

V usage is TRBV4-1 and J usage is TRBJ2-7; the D gene is possibly TRBD1 (6 bases). V dropped 5 bases and J dropped 0 bases, with 20 bases sitting between them. Germline V lookup: CDR1 MGHRA, CDR2 YSYEKL. The CDR3 has 17 residues. CDR3 coding DNA: TGCGCCAGCAGCTTTCGCGTGGGATTGGACAGCTCCTACGAGCAGTACTTC. Its protein is CASSFRVGLDSSYEQYF.

V gene TRBV12-3 or TRBV12-4 combines with J gene TRBJ2-3; possible D gene TRBD2, 5 bases. Deletions cut 5 bases from V and 9 bases from J, with 18 bases between. The CDR3 sequence is 14 residues long. This chain's CDR3 is CASSPQAASQTQYF. CDR3 DNA sequence: TGTGCCAGCAGTCCCCAGGCAGCTAGCCAAACGCAGTATTTT.

In this sample, this clonotype turned up a few times. The chain recombines TRBV10-3 with TRBJ2-2; D is possibly TRBD2 (5 bases). The CDR3 extends over 15 amino acids. V lost 6 bases and J lost 3, with 14 bases in between. CDR1 ENHRY and CDR2 SYGVKD come from the germline V gene. CDR3 residues: CAISLRGMDTGELFF. CDR3 bases: TGTGCCATCAGCCTAAGAGGGATGGACACCGGGGAGCTGTTTTTT.

This clonotype was counted at least ten times. The rearrangement links TRBV5-1 to TRBJ1-1; weak D call: TRBD1 (5 bases). This CDR3 is 14 amino acids long. V lost 0 bases and J 1 base, leaving 7 bases between the germline ends. The V gene's germline CDR1 is SGHRS and CDR2 YFSETQ. The CDR3 sequence is CASSLAGQNTEAFF. DNA of the CDR3: TGCGCCAGCAGCTTGGCCGGACAGAACACTGAAGCTTTCTTT.

The chain links TRBV12-3 or TRBV12-4 to TRBJ2-2; perhaps TRBD2 as D (7 bases). V was shortened by 7 bases and J by 5 bases, with 14 bases between the two germline ends. The CDR3 extends over 14 amino acids. Here the CDR3 reads CASMRGRETGELFF. The CDR3 DNA sequence: TGTGCCAGCATGCGGGGGCGCGAAACCGGGGAGCTGTTTTTT.

The chain recombines TRBV4-3 with TRBJ2-4, with D perhaps TRBD2 (6 bases). This CDR3 is 14 amino acids long. In germline, CDR1 is LGHNA, CDR2 YSLEER. V was shortened by 0 bases and J by 11 bases, with 14 bases between the two germline ends. The CDR3 region is CASSQDLLLAVQYF. The DNA for the CDR3 is TGCGCCAGCAGCCAAGATCTCTTACTAGCTGTTCAGTACTTC.

With respect to this clonotype: A much larger clone is a single base away; this may be a read error. This chain links TRBV3-1 with TRBJ2-1; D possibly uses TRBD1 or TRBD2 (5 bases each). The ends were cut back, 10 bases at V and 8 bases at J, with 30 bases in the middle. Germline-derived CDR1 and CDR2 are LGHDT and YNNKEL (reference sequence). The CDR3 totals 17 residues. CDR3 coding DNA: TGTGCCATCAGTTTAAATAGTGTCGGGACCCTATCCCATGAGCAGTTCTTC. It translates to CAISLNSVGTLSHEQFF.